Following are 5 T cell receptor beta chains from one sample sequenced in a study of Ad26.COV2.S vaccination and SARS-CoV-2 variants. The treatment denotes: approximately 18 received Ad26.COV2.S at low or high dose, single or two shots; about 5 received placebo; per-sample allocation not given. Day 63 following the first vaccine or placebo injection was when the samples were taken. Assay used: immunoSEQ multiplex PCR; TCRdb lists only in-frame clones, some missing. Of over 300,000 clones in the sample, 80% to 90% were seen once. The sequenced sample was peripheral blood, obtained in a trial of Ad26.COV2.S vaccine versus placebo. The receptors derive from a person between 18 and 59 years old who received the Ad26.COV2.S COVID-19 vaccine or a placebo.

The rearrangement links TRBV18 to TRBJ1-1, with D possibly being TRBD1 (6 bases). V was clipped by 5 bases and J by 2 bases, with 12 bases between them. This CDR3 comprises 14 residues. Germline V CDR1 and CDR2: KGHSH, LQKENI. The CDR3 DNA reads TGTGCCAGCTCAGGGGGCGTAGGTAACACTGAAGCTTTCTTT. This codes for CASSGGVGNTEAFF.

The gene calls are TRBV18 and TRBJ1-1; TRBD1 might be the D (5 bases). Trimming took 3 bases from V and 1 from J, leaving 9 bases between them. Looked up from germline, CDR1 is KGHSH and CDR2 is LQKENI. CDR3 size: 14 residues. This chain's CDR3 is CASSPGHRNTEAFF. The CDR3 DNA reads TGTGCCAGCTCACCCGGACACAGGAACACTGAAGCTTTCTTT.

The gene calls are TRBV11-3 and TRBJ1-6; D is unresolved. Germline V gene sequence: CDR1 SGHNT, CDR2 YENEEA. The CDR3 has 13 residues. V lost 5 bases, J lost 8 bases, and 10 bases lay in between. CDR3 nucleotides: TGTGCCAGCAGCATTCTACGTGATTCACCCCTCCACTTT. Protein: CASSILRDSPLHF.

The J gene is TRBJ1-1, the V gene TRBV2, with D tentatively TRBD1 (6 bases). The V gene lost 6 bases and the J gene lost 1 base, with 12 bases spanning the gap. The CDR3 spans 14 residues. Per the germline V gene, CDR1 is SNHLY and CDR2 is FYNNEI. The CDR3 region is CASRGKGGNTEAFF. CDR3 sequence (DNA): TGTGCCAGCAGGGGTAAAGGGGGGAACACTGAAGCTTTCTTT.

V gene TRBV12-3 or TRBV12-4 combines with J gene TRBJ1-2; no reliable D call. V was pared by 7 bases and J by 6 bases, with 15 bases between. The CDR3 is 13 residues long. In DNA, the CDR3 is TGTGCCAGCACCTTCTACAAAAAGAATGGCTACACCTTC. Amino acid sequence: CASTFYKKNGYTF.